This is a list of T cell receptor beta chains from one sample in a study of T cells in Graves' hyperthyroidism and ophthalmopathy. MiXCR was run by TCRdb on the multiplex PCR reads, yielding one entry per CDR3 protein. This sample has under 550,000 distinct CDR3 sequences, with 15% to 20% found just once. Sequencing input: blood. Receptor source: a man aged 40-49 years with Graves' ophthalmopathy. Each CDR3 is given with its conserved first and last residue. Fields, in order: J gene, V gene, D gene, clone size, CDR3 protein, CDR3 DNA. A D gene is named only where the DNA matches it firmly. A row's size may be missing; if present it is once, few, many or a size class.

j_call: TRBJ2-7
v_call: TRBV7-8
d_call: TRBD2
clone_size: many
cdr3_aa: CASSTPRTSGGSSYEQYF
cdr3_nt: TGTGCCAGCAGCACCCCTCGGACTAGCGGGGGCTCCTCCTACGAGCAGTACTTC

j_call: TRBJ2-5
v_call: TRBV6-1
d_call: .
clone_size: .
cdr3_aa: CASRGQPQETQYF
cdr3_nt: TGTGCCAGCCGGGGACAACCCCAAGAGACCCAGTACTTC

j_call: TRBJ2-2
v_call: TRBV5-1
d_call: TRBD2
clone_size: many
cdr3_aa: CASSSGNGELFF
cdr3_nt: TGCGCCAGCAGCAGCGGGAACGGGGAGCTGTTTTTT

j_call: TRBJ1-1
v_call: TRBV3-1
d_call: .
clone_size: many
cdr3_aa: CASSQHPNTEAFF
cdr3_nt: TGTGCCAGCAGCCAACATCCGAACACTGAAGCTTTCTTT

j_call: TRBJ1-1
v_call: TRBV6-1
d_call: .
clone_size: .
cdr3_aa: CASLISGRNTEAFF
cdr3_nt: TGTGCCAGCTTGATTTCGGGGAGAAACACTGAAGCTTTCTTT

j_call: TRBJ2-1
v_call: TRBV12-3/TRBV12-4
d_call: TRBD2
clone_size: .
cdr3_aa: CASSLDLSGISYNEQFF
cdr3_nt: TGTGCCAGCAGTTTAGATCTTAGCGGGATCTCCTACAATGAGCAGTTCTTC

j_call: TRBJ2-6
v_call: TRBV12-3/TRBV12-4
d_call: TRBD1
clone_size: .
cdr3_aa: CASSYYRGSGANVLTF
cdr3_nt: TGTGCCAGCAGTTACTACAGGGGGTCTGGGGCCAACGTCCTGACTTTC

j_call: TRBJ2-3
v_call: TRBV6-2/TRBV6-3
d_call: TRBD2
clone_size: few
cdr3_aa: CASSYGTSRVDTQYF
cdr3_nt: TGTGCCAGCAGTTACGGGACTAGCAGAGTGGATACGCAGTATTTT

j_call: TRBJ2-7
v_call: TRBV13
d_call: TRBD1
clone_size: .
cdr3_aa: CASSAQQGYEQYF
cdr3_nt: TGTGCCAGCAGCGCGCAACAGGGGTACGAGCAGTACTTC

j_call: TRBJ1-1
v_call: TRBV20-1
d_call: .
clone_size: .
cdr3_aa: CSARAGTEAFF
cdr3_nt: TGCAGTGCTCGGGCAGGCACTGAAGCTTTCTTT

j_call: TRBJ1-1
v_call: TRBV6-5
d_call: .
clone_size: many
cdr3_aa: CASSSSRRGLNTEAFF
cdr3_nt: TGTGCCAGCAGTTCCTCCAGGCGGGGGTTGAACACTGAAGCTTTCTTT

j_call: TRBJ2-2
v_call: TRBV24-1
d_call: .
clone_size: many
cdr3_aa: CATSDFSPRRGGELFF
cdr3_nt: TGTGCCACCAGTGATTTTTCCCCTAGACGAGGAGGGGAGCTGTTTTTT

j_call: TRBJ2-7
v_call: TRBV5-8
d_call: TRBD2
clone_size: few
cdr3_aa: CASSPHFFGGYEQYF
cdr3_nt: TGTGCCAGCAGCCCGCATTTTTTCGGGGGGTACGAGCAGTACTTC

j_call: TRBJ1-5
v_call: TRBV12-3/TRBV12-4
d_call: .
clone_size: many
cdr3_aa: CASSLSSDDSNQPQHF
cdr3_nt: TGTGCCAGCAGTTTATCGTCGGATGATAGCAATCAGCCCCAGCATTTT

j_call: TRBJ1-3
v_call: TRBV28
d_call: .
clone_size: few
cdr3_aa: CASSNSGNTIYF
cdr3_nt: TGTGCCAGCAGTAACTCTGGAAACACCATATATTTT

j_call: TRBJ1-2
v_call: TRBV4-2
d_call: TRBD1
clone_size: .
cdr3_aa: CASSQDRDRANYGYTF
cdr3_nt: TGTGCCAGCAGCCAAGATAGGGACAGAGCTAACTATGGCTACACCTTC

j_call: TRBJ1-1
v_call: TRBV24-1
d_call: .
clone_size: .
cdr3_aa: CATSDPRGGDTEAFF
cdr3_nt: TGTGCCACCAGTGATCCCCGCGGGGGGGACACTGAAGCTTTCTTT

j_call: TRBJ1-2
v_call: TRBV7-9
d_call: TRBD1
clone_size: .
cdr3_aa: CASSPTGFPYGYTF
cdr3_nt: TGTGCCAGCAGCCCGACAGGGTTCCCCTATGGCTACACCTTC

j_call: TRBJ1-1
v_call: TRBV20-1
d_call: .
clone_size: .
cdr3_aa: CSASGPKWDTEAFF
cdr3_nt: TGCAGTGCTTCGGGCCCCAAGTGGGACACTGAAGCTTTCTTT

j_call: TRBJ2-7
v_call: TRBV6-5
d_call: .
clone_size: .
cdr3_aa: CASSYAGNYEQYF
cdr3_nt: TGTGCCAGCAGTTACGCCGGGAACTACGAGCAGTACTTC

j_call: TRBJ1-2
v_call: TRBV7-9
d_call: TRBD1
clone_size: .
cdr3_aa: CASSWRGQSEGYTF
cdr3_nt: TGTGCCAGCAGCTGGAGGGGACAGTCCGAAGGCTACACCTTC

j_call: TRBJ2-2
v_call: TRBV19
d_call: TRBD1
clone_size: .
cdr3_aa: CASSGTGQAAPGELFF
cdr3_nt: TGTGCCAGTAGTGGGACAGGGCAAGCGGCCCCCGGGGAGCTGTTTTTT

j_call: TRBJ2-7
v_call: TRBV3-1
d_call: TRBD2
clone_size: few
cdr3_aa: CASSLRGGAAHEQYF
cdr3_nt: TGTGCCAGCAGCCTTCGGGGGGGGGCGGCCCACGAGCAGTACTTC

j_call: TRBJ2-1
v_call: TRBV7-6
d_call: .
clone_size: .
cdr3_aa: CASSFSGFYNEQFF
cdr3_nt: TGTGCCAGCAGCTTTAGCGGCTTTTACAATGAGCAGTTCTTC

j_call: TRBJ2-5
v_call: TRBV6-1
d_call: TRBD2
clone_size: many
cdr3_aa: CASTPREVPQRWETQYF
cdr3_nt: TGTGCCAGCACCCCCCGGGAGGTCCCTCAGAGGTGGGAGACCCAGTACTTC

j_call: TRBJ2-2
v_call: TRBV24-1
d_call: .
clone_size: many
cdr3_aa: CATSDYPGTGELFF
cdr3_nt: TGTGCCACCAGTGATTACCCGGGCACCGGGGAGCTGTTTTTT

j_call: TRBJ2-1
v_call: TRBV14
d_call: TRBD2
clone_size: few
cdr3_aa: CASSQRTSGNEQFF
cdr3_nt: TGTGCCAGCAGCCAGCGGACTAGCGGCAATGAGCAGTTCTTC

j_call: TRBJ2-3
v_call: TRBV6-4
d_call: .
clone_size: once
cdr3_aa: CASSDSASFSWPDTQYF
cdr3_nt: TGTGCCAGCAGTGACTCAGCTAGCTTCTCCTGGCCAGATACGCAGTATTTT

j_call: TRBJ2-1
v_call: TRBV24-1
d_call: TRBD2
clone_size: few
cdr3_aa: CATSDTEVAGRQFF
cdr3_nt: TGTGCCACCAGTGACACCGAGGTAGCGGGGAGGCAGTTCTTC

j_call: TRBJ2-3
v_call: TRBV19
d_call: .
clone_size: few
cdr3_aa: CASSPWGRVRTDTQYF
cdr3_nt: TGTGCCAGTAGTCCTTGGGGGAGAGTGCGCACAGATACGCAGTATTTT

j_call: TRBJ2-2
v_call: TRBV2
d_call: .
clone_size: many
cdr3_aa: CASRRDVTGELFF
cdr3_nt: TGTGCCAGCAGAAGGGATGTCACCGGGGAGCTGTTTTTT

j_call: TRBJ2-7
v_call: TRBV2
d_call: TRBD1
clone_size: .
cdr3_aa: CASSTGTGGYGEQYF
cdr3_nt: TGTGCCAGCAGTACCGGGACAGGGGGGTATGGCGAGCAGTACTTC

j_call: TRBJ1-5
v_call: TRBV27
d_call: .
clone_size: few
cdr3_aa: CASSFGKAQPQHF
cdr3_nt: TGTGCCAGCAGTTTCGGGAAAGCCCAGCCCCAGCATTTT

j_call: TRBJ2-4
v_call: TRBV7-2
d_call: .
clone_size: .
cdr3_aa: CASSPGEGNIQYF
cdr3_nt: TGTGCCAGCAGCCCAGGAGAGGGAAACATTCAGTACTTC

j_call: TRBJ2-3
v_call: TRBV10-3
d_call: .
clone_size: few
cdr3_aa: CAIGGSGDTQYF
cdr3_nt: TGTGCCATCGGCGGTTCAGGGGATACGCAGTATTTT

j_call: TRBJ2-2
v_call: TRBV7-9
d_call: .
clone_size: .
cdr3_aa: CASSGAHGTGELFF
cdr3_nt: TGTGCCAGCAGTGGAGCCCATGGCACCGGGGAGCTGTTTTTT

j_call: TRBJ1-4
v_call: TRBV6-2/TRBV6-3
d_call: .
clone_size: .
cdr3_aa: CASSPQGITNEKLFF
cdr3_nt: TGTGCCAGCAGTCCCCAGGGTATAACTAATGAAAAACTGTTTTTT

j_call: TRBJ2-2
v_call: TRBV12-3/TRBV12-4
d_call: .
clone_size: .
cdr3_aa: CASSFTGSTGELFF
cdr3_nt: TGTGCCAGCAGTTTTACAGGCAGTACCGGGGAGCTGTTTTTT

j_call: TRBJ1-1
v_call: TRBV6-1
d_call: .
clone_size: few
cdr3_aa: CASDERGGRTEAFF
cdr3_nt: TGTGCCAGTGACGAGAGGGGGGGGAGAACTGAAGCTTTCTTT